The next 3 T cell receptor beta chains were all read from a single sample in a study of technical replicates of blood from a handful of donors (dated by TCRdb to the late 2010s). The library was built by means of the immunoSEQ multiplex PCR assay. In TCRdb, the immuneACCESS table is reduced to in-frame sequences with V and J assigned. These tables do not hold every clone; where another copy was compared, an unresolved V gene accounts for under half, and the others remain unexplained. This sample has around 75,000 clones in its table, and around 90% of those were observed once. The ten largest clonotypes hold approximately 0.27% of the sample. Sequencing was carried out using T cells isolated from PBMCs. The receptors come from a human donor in good health.

The chain combines TRBV7-9 with TRBJ1-1; D remains unclear. Germline CDR1 SEHNR, CDR2 FQNEAQ (reference sequence). The CDR3 is made up of 11 amino acids. V shed 3 bases and J shed 13 bases, with 12 bases lying between them. For the CDR3, the DNA is TGTGCCAGCAGCTTTGGAGTGTCGCATTTCTTT. Its translation is CASSFGVSHFF. The whole variable domain, filled in from reference TRBV7-9 and TRBJ1-1, reads DTGVSQNPRHKITKRGQNVTFRCDPISEHNRLYWYRQTLGQGPEFLTYFQNEAQLEKSRLLSDRFSAERPKGSFSTLEIQRTEQGDSAMYLCASSFGVSHFFGQGTRLTVV.

The J gene is TRBJ2-7, the V gene TRBV4-1; tentative D call: TRBD1 (6 bases). The V end lost 4 bases, the J end lost 6 bases, and 16 bases lay between the germline ends. CDR1 is MGHRA, CDR2 YSYEKL, per germline. This CDR3 spans 14 amino acids. In DNA form, the CDR3 reads TGCGCCAGCAGCCTAATTCCGGGACAAGGCGAGCAGTACTTC. This encodes CASSLIPGQGEQYF.

The chain has TRBV11-3 and TRBJ2-1; possibly TRBD1 for D (6 bases). The CDR3 spans 15 residues. Germline V lookup: CDR1 SGHNT, CDR2 YENEEA. The V and J ends lost 1 base and 12 bases respectively, with 19 bases between them. The CDR3 region has the DNA TGTGCCAGCAGCTTAGCACCACTGACGGACAGTGGGCAGTTCTTC. This sequence encodes CASSLAPLTDSGQFF. Full variable domain (rest looked up from reference TRBV11-3 and TRBJ2-1): EAGVVQSPRYKIIEKKQPVAFWCNPISGHNTLYWYLQNLGQGPELLIRYENEEAVDDSQLPKDRFSAERLKGVDSTLKIQPAELGDSAVYLCASSLAPLTDSGQFFGPGTRLTVL.